This TCR beta chain came from a study of OX40 agonist ivuxolimab in advanced cancers. A note on the overall study: Ivuxolimab was an agonistic, fully human IgG2 monoclonal antibody directed against OX40 (CD134), a costimulatory receptor. The dose-escalation cohort was about 86% male with a mean age of roughly 60 years, ranging from roughly 23 to 85. Of the roughly 52 dose-escalation patients, hepatocellular carcinoma was present in some 19, melanoma in some 15, renal cell carcinoma in 9 and head and neck cancer in 9. Intravenous ivuxolimab was administered to patients every 2 weeks at six dose levels: 0.01, 0.1, 0.3, 1.5, 3 and 10 mg/kg. The monotherapy dose-escalation portion (N ≈ 56 patients) of the phase I ivuxolimab trial is reported in the paper. Patients were allowed to have had prior anti-PD-1, anti-PD-L1 or anti-CTLA-4 therapy, and less than 45% of the dose-escalation patients had previously received checkpoint inhibitors. Partial responses occurred in three dose-escalation patients: two with cutaneous melanoma and one with hepatocellular carcinoma. Peripheral TCRbeta sequencing aimed to test whether ivuxolimab altered TCR sequence diversity and caused clonal T-cell expansion. General conclusions and limits of the study: At doses of 0.1 to 3.0 mg/kg, clonal expansion of both CD4+ and CD8+ T cells in blood was seen between baseline and week 6. Low levels of normalized T-cell clonal expansion were also seen in some patients who did not respond. Antigen specificity was not determined for the clonally expanded peripheral T cells. In the 0.1-3.0 mg/kg groups, partial responders had among the lowest normalized peripheral clonal expansion, particularly in CD8+ T cells. After ivuxolimab, expanded clones were on average more numerous among CD8+ T cells than among CD4+ T cells.

Patients with autoimmune disease history or receiving systemic immunosuppression were excluded from the trial. Peripheral blood for TCR sequencing was collected from all dose cohorts at baseline, on cycle 4 day 1, and on cycle 7 day 1. Samples were obtained from an open-label, multicenter, first-in-human phase I dose-escalation trial of ivuxolimab. Adults with locally advanced or metastatic melanoma, renal cell, hepatocellular, or head and neck squamous cell carcinoma were enrolled in the trial. Before TCR sequencing, CD4+ and CD8+ T cells were separately sorted from peripheral blood. Regarding this clone: The antigen it binds to is not known. No base quality information exists; no much larger clone differs at one position.

Genomic DNA was extracted from sorted cells for sequencing of the TCRbeta CDR3 region. TCRbeta CDR3 regions were sequenced using the immunoSEQ Assay. TCRdb provides this immuneACCESS table in a form limited to in-frame rearrangements. Some clones are lacking; in checked studies, under half of them reflect an unresolved V gene, and why the rest are absent is not known. The sample contains about 2,800 clones, around 72% of them found a single time. The biggest ten clones account for approximately 23% of the sample. Taken from the germline V gene, the CDR1 and CDR2 loops are LGHNA and YSLEER. The germline V end is reduced by 2 bases and the J end by 3 bases; junction bases left unmatched: 4. There are 15 amino acids in the CDR3, from cysteine to phenylalanine inclusive. Only the CDR3 part of the read is kept: 45 bases, read in frame from the first base.

Here the sequenced sample was CD4+ or CD8+ T cells sorted from blood, taken in a trial of the OX40 agonist ivuxolimab. Rearrangement joined TRBV4-3 to TRBJ2-1, and TRBD1 matches 7 of the central bases. This sequence originates from an adult with an advanced solid tumor such as melanoma, head and neck, liver or kidney cancer. The DNA is as follows: TGCGCCAGCAGCCAAAGAACAGGGGACTACAATGAGCAGTTCTTC. Protein translation: CASSQRTGDYNEQFF.